The source of this T cell receptor (beta chain) is a study of T cell repertoires in cytomegalovirus infection. Study-wide background: From public TCR beta signatures came an indication of both CMV infection and matching HLA type.

Findings of the study overall: HLA-C-restricted, CMV-specific TCR beta clonotypes were dominant ex vivo.

From the reads, TCRdb called clonotypes with MiXCR, one entry per CDR3 protein. Seen here are around 450,000 distinct CDR3 sequences, around 11% observed once, and the top ten hold about 10%. This CDR3 contains 14 residues. Trimming removed 4 bases at V and 2 bases at J, with 11 bases between. Per the germline V gene, CDR1 is SGHTA and CDR2 is FQGNSA. At least ten counts were recorded for this clonotype. What it binds is unknown. The rearrangement uses TRBV7-2 and TRBJ1-1, with D maybe TRBD1 (6 bases). Sequencing used PBMCs. This TCR came from a human donor in good health (CMV status not recorded). Some clones in this sample may be carry-over from other donors' samples. The CDR3 DNA follows: TGTGCCAGCAGCTCCGGACAGTATAACACTGAAGCTTTCTTT. Translated: CASSSGQYNTEAFF.